This entry lists 23 T cell receptor beta chains sequenced from one sample in a study of cytomegalovirus exposure and HLA in healthy donors (dated by TCRdb to about 2017). The library was prepared using the immunoSEQ multiplex PCR assay. A mixture of 60 forward primers for TCR Vbeta segments and 13 reverse primers for TCR Jbeta segments was used in the multiplex PCR. In TCRdb, the immuneACCESS table is reduced to in-frame sequences with V and J assigned. These tables do not hold every clone; where another copy was compared, an unresolved V gene accounts for under half, and the others remain unexplained. The sample table lists around 200,000 clones, 82% of them with a count of one. The top ten constitute 2.5% to 3.5% of the sample. Sequencing used PBMCs. These receptors were taken from a woman in her forties in good health and CMV-seronegative.

The chain carries TRBV27 and TRBJ1-5, with 9 bases lining up with TRBD1. J was trimmed by 2 bases and V by 3 bases; bases with no gene match: 14. The germline V gene encodes CDR1 MNHEY and CDR2 SMNVEV (reference sequence). The CDR3 runs 19 residues. The CDR3 DNA reads TGTGCCAGCAGTTTTACAGGGGGCGGGGGACGGCAGGGCAATCAGCCCCAGCATTTT. This gives the protein CASSFTGGGGRQGNQPQHF.

The chain carries TRBV6-4 and TRBJ1-5, with D possibly matching TRBD1 (6 bases). The ends were cut back, 8 bases at V and 4 bases at J, with 15 bases in the middle. Germline assignment: CDR1 MRHNA and CDR2 SNTAGT. The CDR3 runs 14 residues. The CDR3 DNA is TGTGCCAGCTTAGGGGACATCCTGAATCAGCCCCAGCATTTT. This sequence encodes CASLGDILNQPQHF.

The gene calls are TRBV5-4 and TRBJ2-1, with D hard to call. Germline V gene data show CDR1 as SGHNT and CDR2 as YYREEE (reference sequence). The V gene lost 2 bases and the J gene lost 0 bases, with 6 bases spanning the gap. The CDR3 runs to 14 residues. The CDR3 region is CASSFPSSYNEQFF. CDR3 DNA sequence: TGTGCCAGCAGCTTCCCGAGCTCCTACAATGAGCAGTTCTTC.

There are a few counts of this clone. The CDR3 sequence is CASTAGLNTEAFF. CDR3 bases: TGTGCCAGTACTGCGGGGCTGAACACTGAAGCTTTCTTT. The chain couples TRBV19 to TRBJ1-1, with D possibly TRBD1 on 5 matching bases. With 7 bases removed from V and 0 bases from J, the gap between germline ends came to 9 bases. This CDR3 region has 13 residues. The germline V gene encodes CDR1 LNHDA and CDR2 SQIVND (reference sequence).

The chain carries TRBV7-6 and TRBJ2-3; D ambiguous. There are 15 residues in the CDR3. The V gene lost 5 bases and the J gene lost 0 bases, with 12 bases spanning the gap. CDR1 and CDR2 from the germline V gene are SGHVS and FNYEAQ. CDR3 coding DNA: TGTGCCAGCAGCCGACTCTCTGGCAGCACAGATACGCAGTATTTT. This encodes CASSRLSGSTDTQYF.

The chain couples TRBV10-3 to TRBJ2-1; D possibly corresponds to TRBD1 (5 bases). The CDR3 sequence is 15 residues long. Germline V gene sequence: CDR1 ENHRY, CDR2 SYGVKD. Trimming cost V 4 bases and J 6 bases, with 16 bases left between them. CDR3 coding DNA: TGTGCCATCAGTGCAAGGGGAATGGGTAGCAATGAGCAGTTCTTC. It is translated as CAISARGMGSNEQFF.

V usage is TRBV9 and J usage is TRBJ2-7; a possible D gene is TRBD2 (5 bases). V lost 0 bases and J 2 bases, leaving 9 bases between the germline ends. CDR1 and CDR2 from the germline V gene are SGDLS and YYNGEE. This CDR3 has 14 amino acids. Here the CDR3 DNA reads TGTGCCAGCAGCGTAGGGGCCGGGGCCTACGAGCAGTACTTC. Translation gives CASSVGAGAYEQYF.

The CDR3 nucleotides read TGTGCCAGCAGCTTAAATTCCCTAGCGGGAGAAGGAGATACGCAGTATTTT. It specifies CASSLNSLAGEGDTQYF. The V call is TRBV7-9, the J call TRBJ2-3; the match to TRBD2 covers 10 bases. Germline CDR1 reads SEHNR; CDR2 reads FQNEAQ (reference sequence). V dropped 2 bases and J dropped 5; count of bases not matched to a gene: 10. This CDR3 contains 17 residues.

Only a few counts were recorded for this clone. The chain joins TRBV7-3 to TRBJ2-7; TRBD1 is a possible D gene (5 bases). CDR1 is SGHTA and CDR2 is FQGTGA in the germline V gene. The CDR3 length is 14 residues. Trimming shortened V by 5 bases and J by 2 bases, and 13 bases separated the two germline ends. DNA of the CDR3: TGTGCCAGCAGCCCTGGGCCAGGGACCTACGAGCAGTACTTC. Amino acids: CASSPGPGTYEQYF. Combining the CDR3 with reference TRBV7-3 and TRBJ2-7 gives the whole variable domain GAGVSQTPSNKVTEKGKYVELRCDPISGHTALYWYRQSLGQGPEFLIYFQGTGAADDSGLPNDRFFAVRPEGSVSTLKIQRTERGDSAVYLCASSPGPGTYEQYFGPGTRLTVT.

CDR3 sequence reads: CASGLFPPLAGSMDTQYF. The CDR3 coding sequence is TGTGCTAGTGGTTTGTTCCCCCCCCTAGCGGGCAGCATGGATACGCAGTATTTT. This rearrangement joins TRBV12-5 to TRBJ2-3; 8 bases match TRBD2. The germline gives CDR1 LGHNT, CDR2 FRNRAP. V lost 2 bases and J lost 6; bases outside the gene matches: 16. The CDR3 runs 18 residues. The variable domain in full, with the rest retrieved from reference TRBV12-5 and TRBJ2-3, is DARVTQTPRHKVTEMGQEVTMRCQPILGHNTVFWYRQTMMQGLELLAYFRNRAPLDDSGMPKDRFSAEMPDATLATLKIQPSEPRDSAVYFCASGLFPPLAGSMDTQYFGPGTRLTVL.

The chain is built from TRBV5-1 and TRBJ1-1; the match to TRBD1 covers 10 bases. This CDR3 comprises 15 residues. The V gene end was trimmed by 3 bases and the J gene end by 6 bases; junction bases not matched to a gene: 8. CDR1 and CDR2 (germline): SGHRS, YFSETQ. The CDR3 loop reads CASSSKTGGRSEAFF. The CDR3 bases are TGCGCCAGCAGCTCCAAGACAGGGGGCAGGTCTGAAGCTTTCTTT.

The V and J genes are TRBV13 and TRBJ2-1; 13 bases match TRBD2. V shed 10 bases, J shed 6 bases, and the junction held 6 bases outside the gene matches. CDR1 is PRHDT, CDR2 FYEKMQ, per germline (reference sequence). This CDR3 has 14 amino acids. The CDR3 nucleotides read TGTGCCACCTCGGGACTAGCGGGACCCAATGAGCAGTTCTTC. It yields the protein CATSGLAGPNEQFF.

The rearrangement joins TRBV28 to TRBJ2-7; possibly TRBD1 for D (5 bases). The V end lost 8 bases, the J end lost 3 bases, and 14 bases lay between the germline ends. Per germline, CDR1 MDHEN and CDR2 SYDVKM. The CDR3 contains 13 residues. For the CDR3, the DNA is TGTGCCAGCCGAACGCAGGGCCGCTACGAGCAGTACTTC. Translating gives CASRTQGRYEQYF.

This clone appeared a single time. V usage is TRBV4-1 and J usage is TRBJ2-7; 7 bases map to TRBD1. The CDR3 has 18 residues. Germline V lookup: CDR1 MGHRA, CDR2 YSYEKL. Trimming cost V 2 bases and J 6 bases; bases outside gene matches: 19. In nucleotides, the CDR3 is TGCGCCAGCAGCCAATTAGGGGGCCAAACTGTTCTCCCTCTCGAGCAGTACTTC. Translation: CASSQLGGQTVLPLEQYF.

This clone was counted ten times or more. The J gene is TRBJ2-2, the V gene TRBV6-4, with 10 positions matching TRBD2. The germline V gene has CDR1 MRHNA and CDR2 SNTAGT. The CDR3 extends over 16 amino acids. V gave up 6 bases and J gave up 1 base; unmatched junction bases: 5. The CDR3 sequence: CASSGSGRENTGELFF. As DNA, the CDR3 is TGTGCCAGCAGCGGAAGCGGGAGGGAGAACACCGGGGAGCTGTTTTTT.

The chain employs TRBV7-9 and TRBJ1-1; D remains unclear. The V end lost 2 bases, the J end lost 4 bases, and 11 bases lay between the germline ends. The CDR3 is made up of 14 amino acids. Germline values: CDR1 SEHNR, CDR2 FQNEAQ (reference sequence). Here the CDR3 reads CASSLNPPGTEAFF. The CDR3 bases are TGTGCCAGCAGCTTAAATCCCCCGGGCACTGAAGCTTTCTTT.

The rearrangement uses TRBV5-6 and TRBJ1-6, with 7 bases that match TRBD1. The germline gives CDR1 SGHDT, CDR2 YYEEEE. V dropped 0 bases and J dropped 7; count of bases not matched to a gene: 1. This CDR3 has 14 amino acids. The CDR3 nucleotides read TGTGCCAGCAGCTTGGGACAGGGAAATTCACCCCTCCACTTT. Translating gives CASSLGQGNSPLHF.

The chain recombines TRBV6-1 with TRBJ1-5; 7 bases line up with TRBD1. This CDR3 is 13 amino acids long. Unmatched junction bases numbered 5, after V lost 7 bases and J lost 5 bases. In germline, CDR1 is MNHNS, CDR2 SASEGT. CDR3 residues: CASTDRSYQPQHF. CDR3 bases: TGTGCCAGCACGGACAGGAGTTATCAGCCCCAGCATTTT.

The chain employs TRBV29-1 and TRBJ1-1; D is perhaps TRBD1 (6 bases). This CDR3 is 12 amino acids long. V lost 4 bases and J lost 11, with 17 bases in between. Germline CDR1 is SQVTM and CDR2 is ANQGSEA. The CDR3: CSVVGNRVRAFF. The CDR3 nucleotides are TGCAGCGTTGTCGGGAACAGGGTGAGGGCTTTCTTT.

This clone was counted once. The chain employs TRBV7-2 and TRBJ2-7; 8 bases match TRBD2. The V segment lost 0 bases and the J segment 7 bases; nucleotides outside the gene matches: 11. The CDR3 has 16 amino acids. The germline V gene has CDR1 SGHTA and CDR2 FQGNSA. The CDR3 sequence is CASSLAFAGGPSEQYF. CDR3 coding DNA: TGTGCCAGCAGCTTAGCGTTTGCGGGAGGCCCCTCTGAGCAGTACTTC.

This chain links TRBV6-5 with TRBJ1-6; 7 bases are shared with TRBD1. J gave up 6 bases and V 5 bases, and 7 bases lay outside the gene matches. CDR3 length equals 15 residues. CDR1 and CDR2 from the germline V gene are MNHEY and SVGAGI. CDR3: CASSPRGQSNSPLHF. CDR3 coding DNA: TGTGCCAGCAGTCCCCGGGGACAGAGTAATTCACCCCTCCACTTT.

The chain has TRBV7-7 and TRBJ2-5, with 10 bases lining up with TRBD1. The CDR3 runs 15 residues. V lost 5 bases, J lost 5 bases, and 8 bases stayed unmatched. Germline loops: CDR1 SSHAT, CDR2 FNYEAQ (reference sequence). The DNA of the CDR3 is TGTGCCAGCAGCATCGGACAGGGGGGGCGGGAGACCCAGTACTTC. It yields the protein CASSIGQGGRETQYF.

The chain is built from TRBV12-5 and TRBJ2-1; 14 bases line up with TRBD2. Germline loops: CDR1 LGHNT, CDR2 FRNRAP. CDR3 size: 17 residues. V lost 0 bases and J lost 5; bases outside the gene matches: 3. CDR3 coding DNA: TGTGCTAGTGGTTTGGTACTGGGACTAGCGGGAGACAATGAGCAGTTCTTC. Translation gives CASGLVLGLAGDNEQFF. The variable domain in full, completed from reference TRBV12-5 and TRBJ2-1, reads DARVTQTPRHKVTEMGQEVTMRCQPILGHNTVFWYRQTMMQGLELLAYFRNRAPLDDSGMPKDRFSAEMPDATLATLKIQPSEPRDSAVYFCASGLVLGLAGDNEQFFGPGTRLTVL.